This TCR beta chain was sequenced in a study of OX40 agonist ivuxolimab in advanced cancers. Study information: Patients got intravenous ivuxolimab at 0.01 to 10 mg/kg every 2 weeks. Therapy given before enrollment (anti-PD-1, anti-PD-L1 or anti-CTLA-4) was allowed, and 35% to 45% had some. Regarding the study as a whole: More expanded clones were seen, on average, in CD8+ T cells than in CD4+. At doses 0.1 to 3.0 mg/kg, CD4+ and CD8+ clones expanded.

As to this clone: As yet, its antigen is unknown.

The ends were cut back, 8 bases at V and 0 bases at J, with 9 bases in the middle. Per germline, CDR1 LNHDA and CDR2 SQIVND (reference sequence). The CDR3 is 13 amino acids. Generated by immunoSEQ multiplex PCR, the TCRdb table keeps only in-frame clones and is missing some. The table includes about 69,000 clones, around 90% detected once. The gene calls are TRBV19 and TRBJ2-3; D gene unclear. The TCR originated in an adult with an advanced solid tumor such as melanoma, head and neck, liver or kidney cancer. The sample was CD4+ or CD8+ T cells sorted from blood, taken in a trial of the OX40 agonist ivuxolimab. The CDR3 reads CASVSDSTDTQYF. CDR3 nucleotide sequence: TGTGCCAGTGTCAGCGATAGCACAGATACGCAGTATTTT.